One sample yielded the 8 T cell receptor beta chains listed below, sequenced in a study of T cell repertoires in cytomegalovirus infection. TCRdb used MiXCR to reprocess the reads, holding one entry per CDR3 protein. The sample includes approximately 500,000 distinct CDR3 sequences, 16% seen only once; the top ten take roughly a quarter. The sample consisted of CD8+ T cells from PBMCs. These receptor sequences come from a human donor in good health (CMV status not recorded). Some clones in this sample may be carry-over from other donors' samples.

This clonotype appeared many times. The V and J genes are TRBV19 and TRBJ2-1; 10 bases agree with TRBD2. With V trimmed by 8 bases and J by 4 bases, 5 bases remained unmatched. This CDR3 is built from 14 residues. Germline CDR1 LNHDA, CDR2 SQIVND (reference sequence). The CDR3 region is CASRGTSAYNEQFF. The CDR3 DNA reads as TGTGCCAGTCGGGGGACTAGCGCTTACAATGAGCAGTTCTTC.

The rearrangement joins TRBV6-6 to TRBJ1-5, with TRBD1 as a possible D gene (6 bases). CDR1 MNHNY and CDR2 SVGAGI come from the germline V gene (reference sequence). Deletions cut 2 bases from V and 7 bases from J, with 15 bases between. CDR3 length: 15 amino acids. The CDR3 region is CASSYPGAGGQPQHF. CDR3 nucleotide sequence: TGTGCCAGCAGTTACCCAGGGGCCGGTGGGCAGCCCCAGCATTTT.

The rearrangement joins TRBV7-9 to TRBJ1-5, with a possible D match to TRBD1 (5 bases). Deletions cut 1 base from V and 2 bases from J, with 9 bases between. This CDR3 is 15 amino acids long. Germline V CDR1 and CDR2: SEHNR, FQNEAQ (reference sequence). As DNA, the CDR3 is TGTGCCAGCAGCTTAGATTGGGGGGGCAATCAGCCCCAGCATTTT. Its translation is CASSLDWGGNQPQHF. The complete variable domain, with remaining parts taken from reference TRBV7-9 and TRBJ1-5, reads DTGVSQNPRHKITKRGQNVTFRCDPISEHNRLYWYRQTLGQGPEFLTYFQNEAQLEKSRLLSDRFSAERPKGSFSTLEIQRTEQGDSAMYLCASSLDWGGNQPQHFGDGTRLSIL.

A remark on this clonotype: No conserved phenylalanine or tryptophan is present at the end of the CDR3, so a read error is the likely explanation. The chain recombines TRBV5-6 with TRBJ1-3, with 9 bases fitting TRBD1. This CDR3 has 15 residues. Germline V gene lookup returns CDR1 SGHDT and CDR2 YYEEEE. V was pared by 4 bases and J by 2 bases, with 4 bases of the junction left unmatched. CDR3 coding DNA: TGTGCCAGCAGCCACGGGACAGGGCCTGGAAACACCATATATTAT. Its translation is CASSHGTGPGNTIYY.

This chain uses TRBV7-9 with TRBJ2-1; 7 bases fit TRBD2. J was trimmed by 3 bases and V by 2 bases; bases with no gene match: 16. Per the germline V gene, CDR1 is SEHNR and CDR2 is FQNEAQ (reference sequence). The CDR3 covers 19 residues. The CDR3 DNA follows: TGTGCCAGCAGCTTAAATGGTGCGGCTAGCGGACGAGGCTACAATGAGCAGTTCTTC. Its translation is CASSLNGAASGRGYNEQFF.

The chain uses TRBV27 and TRBJ2-7; tentatively, D is TRBD1 (5 bases). Germline CDR1 reads MNHEY; CDR2 reads SMNVEV (reference sequence). This CDR3 is 13 amino acids long. Deletions cut 4 bases from V and 4 bases from J, with 11 bases between. Here the CDR3 DNA reads TGTGCCAGCAGTTACAGGATCGGGTACGAGCAGTACTTC. Protein: CASSYRIGYEQYF.

This clonotype has at least ten counts. The V gene is TRBV4-1, the J gene TRBJ2-1; TRBD2 matches at 12 bases. With 5 bases clipped from V and 6 bases from J, the junction kept 8 bases outside the gene matches. Germline loops: CDR1 MGHRA, CDR2 YSYEKL. CDR3 length equals 16 residues. The CDR3 bases are TGCGCCAGCAGCGTAACTAGCGGGGGGTCCCTCAATGAGCAGTTCTTC. It yields the protein CASSVTSGGSLNEQFF.

In DNA, the CDR3 is TGTGCCTGGATCCCACCCTCTAGGGGTTGGGGCACTGAAGCTTTCTTT. Translation gives CAWIPPSRGWGTEAFF. V and J are TRBV30 and TRBJ1-1, with TRBD1 as a possible D gene (5 bases). Trimming cost V 4 bases and J 4 bases, with 22 bases left between them. The CDR3 runs to 16 residues. Germline V gene sequence: CDR1 GTSNPN, CDR2 SVGIG (reference sequence). The complete variable domain, with remaining parts taken from reference TRBV30 and TRBJ1-1, reads SQTIHQWPATLVQPVGSPLSLECTVEGTSNPNLYWYRQAAGRGLQLLFYSVGIGQISSEVPQNLSASRPQDRQFILSSKKLLLSDSGFYLCAWIPPSRGWGTEAFFGQGTRLTVV.